This TCR beta chain was sequenced during a study of shared clonotypes between healthy human individuals (dated by TCRdb to about 2020). For the wider study: The cohort comprised two women and a few men aged 18 to 49 years. Between about 0.9 and 10 billion PBMCs per donor were obtained by leukapheresis. Different laboratories and diverse techniques were used to prepare libraries and sequence TCR repertoires, to increase sequencing depth and limit assay-specific biases. To estimate repertoire size and how much clonotype sharing occurs between individuals, the study deeply sequenced the blood TCR repertoires of five or six healthy adults.

This clone was seen many times. This receptor's antigen is unknown. Per-base qualities were not stored, and no clone one base away is much larger. Using the deep immunoSEQ assay, multiplex PCR amplified TCR CDR3 regions from genomic DNA. Extracted genomic DNA from each cell subset was distributed evenly across all wells of several immunoSEQ 96-well plates, and each plate was treated as a replicate. For unsorted PBMC, 300 ng genomic DNA, equal to 32,000 or so T cell genomes, was loaded into each replicate PCR. Ten immunoSEQ deep assay plates were used to sequence unsorted PBMC genomic DNA. Purified libraries were measured with a Qubit 3.0 fluorometer, size-checked on a Bioanalyzer 2100, and measured again with the KAPA Library Quantification kit. Each immunoSEQ 96-well plate was sequenced on its own single-read 150-cycle Illumina NextSeq 550 flow cell. For the original study's pipeline: Because the immunoSEQ output included only junctional sequences and no quality scores, the filtering could not be the same as the filtering used for full-length reads. Sequences were annotated with PyIR, a Python wrapper for IgBLAST v1.9, and V/J genes and CDR3 were assigned using IMGT germline references. Reads with weak V/J assignments (E-value above 1e-6), missing CDR3, stop codons, out-of-frame junctions, or ambiguous translated residues were removed. A V3J clonotype was defined by an identical inferred V gene, J gene, and CDR3 amino acid sequence. The percentage overlap between two repertoires was calculated by dividing the number of shared unique clonotypes by the size of the smaller repertoire. Three approaches were used to assess repertoire richness: RTK rarefaction, the Chao1 estimator, and Recon v2.1 estimates of unobserved clonotypes. TCRdb took this table from immuneACCESS and kept in-frame rearrangements with V and J called. Such tables lack part of the clones; where checked against another copy, unresolved V genes explain under half of the gap, and the rest is unexplained. V and J calls and clone size are those listed in that table; D and trimming were worked out from the DNA. The sample table shows about 99,000 clones, and about 45% are seen once. The ten largest clonotypes hold less than 15% of the sample.

From a lookup of the germline V gene, CDR1 and CDR2 are SGDLS and YYNGEE. The CDR3 has 15 amino acids, counting the end cysteine and phenylalanine. Only the CDR3 DNA stays, 45 bases, in frame from base 1. V and J are truncated by 6 bases and 1 base respectively, leaving an intervening sequence of 15 bases. Healthy HIV-negative adults with no recently reported acute infections or vaccinations were included as donors. Only Caucasian adults living in Nashville, Tennessee, USA were represented among the donors. For unsorted samples, tens of millions of PBMCs were counted, and genomic DNA was extracted using the QIAamp DNA Blood Mini kit. After blood collection by leukapheresis, PBMCs were isolated using Ficoll-Histopaque density gradient centrifugation and then cryopreserved in the vapor phase of liquid nitrogen. The study at large found these results: Because the study included a small number of donors, the genetic and exposure-history diversity represented was limited. Pairwise subsampling led to the expectation that sequencing depth would affect the degree of clonotype sharing among donors. Sampling was restricted to blood, and TCR repertoires in tissues likely differ from the TCR repertoires found in blood.

Sequenced sample: PBMCs. The sequence was obtained from a woman aged 40 to 50 in good health. Some clones in this sample may be carry-over from other donors' samples. This chain joins TRBV9 to TRBJ2-3, with the D segment identity uncertain. The encoded CDR3 is CASTIAGLGTDTQYF. The DNA is as follows: TGTGCCAGCACCATCGCCGGGCTTGGCACAGATACGCAGTATTTT.